The clone carrying this TCR beta chain was counted many times. Template-switching 5'RACE yielded the TCR cDNA; a universal primer site and UMIs were added in the process. TCRdb processed the 5' RACE reads anew with MiXCR; each CDR3 protein has one entry. Of roughly 27,000 distinct CDR3 sequences listed, over 4.5% are singletons. The record originates from a study of T cells after yellow fever vaccination. Trimming removed 1 base from V and 4 bases from J; junction bases left unmatched: 20. Germline-derived CDR1 and CDR2 are SGDLS and YYNGEE. This CDR3 spans 22 amino acids. The sequenced sample was CD8+ T cells sorted from PBMCs, obtained 10 days after the yellow fever booster vaccination. The chain recombines TRBV9 with TRBJ2-2; 12 bases are a match to TRBD2. This TCR was recovered from a young man who received the YFV17D yellow fever vaccine. CDR3 residues: CASSVNPSSGRAPRGSTGELFF. For the CDR3, the DNA is TGTGCCAGCAGCGTAAACCCCTCTAGCGGGAGGGCCCCCCGGGGTTCCACCGGGGAGCTGTTTTTT.